This T cell receptor beta chain was found in a study of human T cells and chemical hapten exposure. Time point denoted: patch test 1, 2 weeks after DPC sensitization. As for treatment: therapeutic diphenylcyclopropenone sensitization with weekly scalp DPC. Blood, whole and unfractionated, served as the source for total RNA extraction. At patch-test visits, sampling came before the patch test. Individual cDNA molecules in this library carried unique molecular identifiers. TCRdb re-called the RACE reads through MiXCR, storing one row per CDR3 protein. The table includes over 50,000 distinct CDR3 sequences, approximately 10% detected once. This clonotype turned up a few times. The V gene's germline CDR1 is WSHSY and CDR2 SAAADI. This CDR3 is 14 amino acids long. Unmatched junction bases numbered 4, after V lost 2 bases and J lost 7 bases.

Here the sequenced sample was whole blood, taken in connection with sensitization to the hapten diphenylcyclopropenone (DPC). The gene calls are TRBV10-2 and TRBJ2-5, with 10 nucleotides matching TRBD2. This clonotype was obtained from a woman in her thirties or forties with alopecia areata. Some clones in this sample may be carry-over from other donors' samples. The CDR3 here is CASSETSGVGTQYF. The DNA of the CDR3 is TGCGCCAGCAGTGAGACTAGCGGGGTCGGGACCCAGTACTTC.